Listed below are T cell receptor beta chains from one sample, sequenced in a study of T cell responses to AZD1222 COVID-19 vaccine. Here immunoSEQ multiplex PCR was the method, and the copy in TCRdb shows in-frame clones only, minus some. Found here are 80,000 to 95,000 clones, approximately 87% of them singletons; the top ten hold under 5%. Sequenced material: peripheral blood, taken on day 0 of MenACWY control vaccination. The receptors were gathered from an adult in good health. The conserved cysteine and the conserved F or W are not part of the CDR3 here.

v_call: TRBV7-9
j_call: TRBJ2-1
cdr3_aa: ASSLGIALQF

v_call: TRBV3-1/TRBV3-2
j_call: TRBJ2-7
cdr3_aa: ASSQSAFGQY

v_call: TRBV6-5
j_call: TRBJ1-2
cdr3_aa: ASSYGQYGYT

v_call: TRBV5-6
j_call: TRBJ1-6
cdr3_aa: ASSWGTDSSYNSPLH

v_call: TRBV7-9
j_call: TRBJ1-2
cdr3_aa: ASSLLRGPVEGYT

v_call: TRBV5-1
j_call: TRBJ2-1
cdr3_aa: ASSGEAGGYNEQF

v_call: TRBV5-1
j_call: TRBJ2-4
cdr3_aa: ASSPGQGAPNIQY

v_call: TRBV28
j_call: TRBJ1-5
cdr3_aa: ASSYEFGGRQPQH

v_call: TRBV12-3/TRBV12-4
j_call: TRBJ1-2
cdr3_aa: ASSLQGYGYT

v_call: TRBV6-1
j_call: TRBJ1-6
cdr3_aa: ASSETLTQGPGGSPLH

v_call: TRBV6-5
j_call: TRBJ2-5
cdr3_aa: ASSYSTGTGQETQY

v_call: TRBV6-5
j_call: TRBJ1-1
cdr3_aa: ASSTTQGSSTEAF

v_call: TRBV7-9
j_call: TRBJ2-5
cdr3_aa: ASSLVSRERATQY

v_call: TRBV27
j_call: TRBJ1-1
cdr3_aa: ASSFRGQIGTEAF

v_call: TRBV20-1
j_call: TRBJ2-3
cdr3_aa: SASWLAGFDTQY

v_call: TRBV5-1
j_call: TRBJ1-2
cdr3_aa: ASSLDPGGYT

v_call: TRBV6-5
j_call: TRBJ2-2
cdr3_aa: ASTSRRLTRELF

v_call: TRBV9
j_call: TRBJ2-5
cdr3_aa: ASSTRVQETQY

v_call: TRBV12-3/TRBV12-4
j_call: TRBJ1-1
cdr3_aa: ASSYGQGTEAF

v_call: TRBV19
j_call: TRBJ1-5
cdr3_aa: ASSIVEGNQPQH

v_call: TRBV7-2
j_call: TRBJ2-1
cdr3_aa: ASTLQLAGHNEQF

v_call: TRBV30
j_call: TRBJ1-1
cdr3_aa: ACTGTGDTEAF

v_call: TRBV6-5
j_call: TRBJ2-5
cdr3_aa: ASSPAGVPTQY

v_call: TRBV6-6
j_call: TRBJ1-6
cdr3_aa: ASSQTGHESSPLH

v_call: TRBV30
j_call: TRBJ2-7
cdr3_aa: AWTIAGGTPEQY

v_call: TRBV7-9
j_call: TRBJ2-7
cdr3_aa: ASSPTGQGGNEQY

v_call: TRBV30
j_call: TRBJ1-2
cdr3_aa: AWSVGGEGGYT

v_call: TRBV19
j_call: TRBJ1-6
cdr3_aa: ASSIDLWRYNSPLH

v_call: TRBV7-9
j_call: TRBJ1-3
cdr3_aa: ASSFPGQGYSGNTIY

v_call: TRBV7-3
j_call: TRBJ2-6
cdr3_aa: ASSRPRGQEAGANVLT

v_call: TRBV28
j_call: TRBJ1-5
cdr3_aa: ASAQQGRLNQPQH

v_call: TRBV21-1
j_call: TRBJ1-5
cdr3_aa: ASSRGQVNQPQH

v_call: TRBV19
j_call: TRBJ2-1
cdr3_aa: ASSIETGGPYNEQF

v_call: TRBV11-3
j_call: TRBJ1-2
cdr3_aa: ASSYDRGYGYT

v_call: TRBV5-1
j_call: TRBJ2-7
cdr3_aa: ASSWGYEQY

v_call: TRBV10-2
j_call: TRBJ2-1
cdr3_aa: ASTSGAYNEQF

v_call: TRBV5-1
j_call: TRBJ2-3
cdr3_aa: ASSSRAGRGTDTQY

v_call: TRBV18
j_call: TRBJ1-1
cdr3_aa: ASSNDGFNEAF

v_call: TRBV27
j_call: TRBJ1-6
cdr3_aa: ASSLPQRYNSPLH

v_call: TRBV6-2/TRBV6-3
j_call: TRBJ2-3
cdr3_aa: ASSSPLAGDVDTQY

v_call: TRBV7-9
j_call: TRBJ1-1
cdr3_aa: ASSLVLGGYGGNTEAF

v_call: TRBV4-3
j_call: TRBJ1-2
cdr3_aa: ASSQDTARSYT

v_call: TRBV5-8
j_call: TRBJ1-1
cdr3_aa: ASSAPGDSLSMNTEAF

v_call: TRBV28
j_call: TRBJ1-1
cdr3_aa: ATQSPNTEAF

v_call: TRBV9
j_call: TRBJ1-3
cdr3_aa: ASSVAGPGNTIY

v_call: TRBV6-2/TRBV6-3
j_call: TRBJ1-5
cdr3_aa: ASSSGQPQH

v_call: TRBV27
j_call: TRBJ2-7
cdr3_aa: ASSWSSGRAPFYEQY

v_call: TRBV28
j_call: TRBJ1-2
cdr3_aa: ASSFQTGIHGYT

v_call: TRBV2
j_call: TRBJ2-7
cdr3_aa: ASSGGGEQY

v_call: TRBV3-1/TRBV3-2
j_call: TRBJ1-3
cdr3_aa: ASSQEPGSGLAGNTIY

v_call: TRBV9
j_call: TRBJ2-1
cdr3_aa: ASSLTYNEQF

v_call: TRBV19
j_call: TRBJ2-7
cdr3_aa: ASSAMSGPYEQY

v_call: TRBV10-3
j_call: TRBJ1-5
cdr3_aa: AISDGNQPQH